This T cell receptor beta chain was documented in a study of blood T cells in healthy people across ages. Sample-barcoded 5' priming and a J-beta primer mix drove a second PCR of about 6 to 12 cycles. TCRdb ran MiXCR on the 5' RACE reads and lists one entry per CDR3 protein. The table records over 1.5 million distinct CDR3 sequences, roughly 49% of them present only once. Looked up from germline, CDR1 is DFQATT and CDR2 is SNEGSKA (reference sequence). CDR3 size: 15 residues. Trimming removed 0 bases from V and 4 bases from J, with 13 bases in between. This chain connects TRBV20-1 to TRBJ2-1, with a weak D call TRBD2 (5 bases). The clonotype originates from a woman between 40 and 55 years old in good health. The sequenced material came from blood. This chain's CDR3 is CSAREVGRGYNEQFF. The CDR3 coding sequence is TGCAGTGCTAGAGAGGTAGGGAGAGGGTACAATGAGCAGTTCTTC.